This T cell receptor beta chain is from a study of blood T cell repertoires in COVID-19. The CDR3 runs to 15 residues. The V gene's germline CDR1 is MNHNY and CDR2 SVGAGI (reference sequence). The V and J ends lost 5 bases and 4 bases, in that order; junction bases with no gene match: 8. TCRdb's table, derived via immunoSEQ multiplex PCR, lists solely in-frame clones and lacks some. This table holds fewer than 80,000 clones, roughly nine tenths found once. The sequenced sample consisted of peripheral blood. The sequence was obtained from a woman in her fifties or sixties with active COVID-19. The genes are TRBV6-6 and TRBJ1-5; 7 bases are shared with TRBD1. CDR3 DNA: TGTGCCAGCAGTATACAGGGGAGAGGTAATCAGCCCCAGCATTTT. Translation gives CASSIQGRGNQPQHF.